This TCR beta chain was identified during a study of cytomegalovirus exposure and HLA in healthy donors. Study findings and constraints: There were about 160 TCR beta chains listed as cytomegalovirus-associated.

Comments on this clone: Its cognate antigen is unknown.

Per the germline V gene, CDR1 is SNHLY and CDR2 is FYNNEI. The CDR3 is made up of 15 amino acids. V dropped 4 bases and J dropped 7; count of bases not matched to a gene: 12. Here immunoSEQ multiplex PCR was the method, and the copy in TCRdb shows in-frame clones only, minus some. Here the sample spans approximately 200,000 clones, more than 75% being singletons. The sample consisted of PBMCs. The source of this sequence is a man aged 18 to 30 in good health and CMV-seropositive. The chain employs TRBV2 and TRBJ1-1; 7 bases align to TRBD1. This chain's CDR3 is CASSGGNMGQYEAFF. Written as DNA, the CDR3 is TGTGCCAGCAGTGGAGGGAATATGGGACAGTATGAAGCTTTCTTT.